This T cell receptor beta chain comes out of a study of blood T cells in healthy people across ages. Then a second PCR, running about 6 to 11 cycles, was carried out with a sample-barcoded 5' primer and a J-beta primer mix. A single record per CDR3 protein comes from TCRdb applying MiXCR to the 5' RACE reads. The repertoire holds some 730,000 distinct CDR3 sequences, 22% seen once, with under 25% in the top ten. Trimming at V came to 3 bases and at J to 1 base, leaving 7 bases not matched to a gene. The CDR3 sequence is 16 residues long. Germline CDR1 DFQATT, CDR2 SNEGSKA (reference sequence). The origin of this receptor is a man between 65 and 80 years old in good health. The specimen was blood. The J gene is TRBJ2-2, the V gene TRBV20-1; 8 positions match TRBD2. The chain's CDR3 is CSARPQLAENTGELFF. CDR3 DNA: TGCAGTGCTAGGCCACAACTAGCGGAGAACACCGGGGAGCTGTTTTTT.